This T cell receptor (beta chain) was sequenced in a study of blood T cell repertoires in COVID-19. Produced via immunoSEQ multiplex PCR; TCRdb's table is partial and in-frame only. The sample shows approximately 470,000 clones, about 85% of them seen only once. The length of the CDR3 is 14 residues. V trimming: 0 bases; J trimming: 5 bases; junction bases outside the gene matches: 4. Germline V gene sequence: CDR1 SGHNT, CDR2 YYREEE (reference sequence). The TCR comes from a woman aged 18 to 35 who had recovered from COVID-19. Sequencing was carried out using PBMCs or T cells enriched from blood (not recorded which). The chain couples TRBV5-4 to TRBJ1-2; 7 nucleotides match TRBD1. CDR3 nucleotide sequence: TGTGCCAGCAGCTTGGACAGGGGCGAATATGGCTACACCTTC. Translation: CASSLDRGEYGYTF.